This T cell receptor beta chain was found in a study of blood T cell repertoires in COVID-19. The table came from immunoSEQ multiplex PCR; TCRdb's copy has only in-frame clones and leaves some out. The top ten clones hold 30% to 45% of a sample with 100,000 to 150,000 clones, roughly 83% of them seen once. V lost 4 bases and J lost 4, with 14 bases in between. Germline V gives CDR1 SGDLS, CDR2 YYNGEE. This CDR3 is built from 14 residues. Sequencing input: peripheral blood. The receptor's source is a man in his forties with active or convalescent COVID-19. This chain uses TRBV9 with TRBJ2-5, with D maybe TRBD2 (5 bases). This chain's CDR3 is CASSSSSAGETQYF. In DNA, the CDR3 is TGTGCCAGCAGCTCGTCCTCCGCGGGAGAGACCCAGTACTTC.